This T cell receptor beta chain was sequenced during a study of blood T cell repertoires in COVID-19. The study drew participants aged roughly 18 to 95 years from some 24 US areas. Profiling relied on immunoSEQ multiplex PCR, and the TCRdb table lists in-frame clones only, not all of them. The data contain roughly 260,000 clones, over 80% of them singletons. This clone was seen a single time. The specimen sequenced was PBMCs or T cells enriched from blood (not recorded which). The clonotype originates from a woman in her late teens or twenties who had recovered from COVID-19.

CDR3 in amino acids: CASSMGGTNTGELFF. CDR3 coding DNA: TGTGCCAGCAGCATGGGAGGGACTAACACCGGGGAGCTGTTTTTT. V and J are TRBV5-4 and TRBJ2-2; 7 positions match TRBD2. Germline assignment: CDR1 SGHNT and CDR2 YYREEE (reference sequence). The CDR3 length is 15 residues. V gave up 4 bases and J gave up 2 bases; unmatched junction bases: 5.